Sequencing of this TCR beta chain was carried out in a study of blood T cell repertoires in COVID-19. Across the whole study: Samples taken during acute and convalescent COVID-19 were collected in the United States, Italy and Spain. T cells, B-cell-depleted T cells, or PBMCs supplied cDNA or gDNA.

The CDR3 totals 15 residues. With 0 bases clipped from V and 9 bases from J, the junction kept 5 bases outside the gene matches. Germline lookup yields CDR1 MGHRA and CDR2 YSYEKL. Original methodology: Estimation of nucleated cell counts was performed using reference gene primer amplification. The data were produced by immunoSEQ multiplex PCR, yet TCRdb's version contains in-frame clones alone and is incomplete. V and J calls and clone size follow that table, whereas D and trimming were derived from the DNA. This sample has over 130,000 clones, with around nine tenths found just once. Sequencing was carried out using peripheral blood. This TCR was sampled from a human donor in a cohort sampled during active COVID-19. The chain recombines TRBV4-1 with TRBJ1-6, with 7 nucleotides matching TRBD1. The CDR3 bases are TGCGCCAGCAGCCAAGAGGACAGGAGTAGTTCACCCCTCCACTTT. Translation: CASSQEDRSSSPLHF.